The 27 T cell receptor beta chains given below trace back to one sample, sequenced in a study of blood T cell repertoires in COVID-19. Sequencing used immunoSEQ multiplex PCR; TCRdb keeps in-frame clones, though not all of them. The sample holds fewer than 150,000 clones, around three quarters seen once. The specimen sequenced was peripheral blood. The receptors were sampled from a human donor in a cohort sampled during active COVID-19.

Turning to this clone: Its ends do not fully match the called genes, so a read error is possible. The chain recombines TRBV19 with TRBJ2-5, with TRBD2 matching 10 bases. Germline V gene sequence: CDR1 LNHDA, CDR2 SQIVND (reference sequence). CDR3 length: 15 amino acids. The DNA of the CDR3 is TGTGCCAGTAGTAGGGCTAGCGGGGGTAAAGAAACCCAGTACTTC. Translating it yields CASSRASGGKETQYF.

The CDR3 reads CASSLLGENTEAFF. The CDR3 nucleotides read TGTGCCAGCTCATTACTCGGGGAGAACACTGAAGCTTTCTTT. This rearrangement joins TRBV18 to TRBJ1-1; D is ambiguous. The ends were cut back, 5 bases at V and 1 base at J, with 11 bases in the middle. Germline V CDR1 and CDR2: KGHSH, LQKENI. This CDR3 has 14 residues.

This chain links TRBV5-1 with TRBJ2-5, with 15 bases matching TRBD2. V shed 0 bases and J 1 base; nucleotides not matched to a gene: 4. Germline V gene data show CDR1 as SGHRS and CDR2 as YFSETQ. The CDR3 totals 18 residues. The DNA for the CDR3 is TGCGCCAGCAGCTTGGCACCGGGACTAGCGGGGGGCCAAGAGACCCAGTACTTC. This sequence encodes CASSLAPGLAGGQETQYF.

A few counts support this clone. The chain carries TRBV3-1 (or the pseudogene TRBV3-2) and TRBJ2-3; 11 bases agree with TRBD2. V shed 1 base and J 2 bases; nucleotides not matched to a gene: 8. Germline CDR1 is LGHDT and CDR2 is YNNKEL (reference sequence). There are 18 residues in the CDR3. The CDR3 here is CASSQAPGTSGFTDTQYF. CDR3 coding DNA: TGTGCCAGCAGCCAAGCACCGGGGACTAGCGGATTCACAGATACGCAGTATTTT.

The chain links TRBV3-1 (or the pseudogene TRBV3-2) to TRBJ1-5; weak D call: TRBD1 (6 bases). Germline values: CDR1 LGHDT, CDR2 YNNKEL (reference sequence). This CDR3 comprises 17 residues. V lost 1 base, J lost 4 bases, and 17 bases lay in between. The CDR3 protein is CASSQGIGRGRNQPQHF. The CDR3 region has the DNA TGTGCCAGCAGCCAAGGAATTGGCAGGGGACGAAATCAGCCCCAGCATTTT.

The CDR3, as DNA: TGTGCCAGTAGCGACAGGGTAACAGGTGGCTACACCTTC. It is translated as CASSDRVTGGYTF. This chain links TRBV19 with TRBJ1-2, with 7 nucleotides matching TRBD1. CDR1 is LNHDA and CDR2 is SQIVND in the germline V gene (reference sequence). This CDR3 comprises 13 residues. Trimming cost V 6 bases and J 7 bases; bases outside gene matches: 8.

The V call is TRBV5-1, the J call TRBJ2-3, with a tentative D call TRBD1 (6 bases). V lost 7 bases and J lost 0, with 12 bases in between. This CDR3 has 14 amino acids. CDR1 is SGHRS, CDR2 YFSETQ, per germline. CDR3 residues: CASRPQGSTDTQYF. CDR3 bases: TGCGCCAGCCGCCCCCAGGGGAGCACAGATACGCAGTATTTT.

A few counts support this clone. The chain joins TRBV19 to TRBJ2-7; no firm D call. Germline loops: CDR1 LNHDA, CDR2 SQIVND (reference sequence). V was shortened by 5 bases and J by 0 bases, with 17 bases between the two germline ends. The CDR3 is made up of 16 amino acids. The CDR3 protein is CASSPNYGRNSYEQYF. The CDR3 DNA reads TGTGCCAGTAGTCCCAACTACGGTCGCAACTCCTACGAGCAGTACTTC.

Comments on this clone: It is unclear where the CDR3 begins or ends on the DNA, so no DNA is shown, and the CDR3 is as TCRdb lists it. The chain couples TRBV19 to TRBJ1-2. Germline CDR1 LNHDA, CDR2 SQIVND (reference sequence). The CDR3 extends over 18 residues, inclusive of both ends. This CDR3 reads CASSILTGGHFGNYGYTF.

The V call is TRBV7-9, the J call TRBJ1-1, with D possibly TRBD1 on 6 matching bases. CDR1 SEHNR and CDR2 FQNEAQ come from the germline V gene (reference sequence). The CDR3 covers 15 residues. The ends were cut back, 8 bases at V and 0 bases at J, with 16 bases in the middle. The CDR3 region is CASQGRGGMNTEAFF. The CDR3, as DNA: TGTGCCAGCCAGGGGAGGGGAGGCATGAACACTGAAGCTTTCTTT.

V and J are TRBV6-5 and TRBJ2-2; 7 positions match TRBD1. The V and J ends lost 2 bases and 1 base, in that order; junction bases with no gene match: 4. This CDR3 region has 16 residues. Germline V lookup: CDR1 MNHEY, CDR2 SVGAGI. The CDR3 nucleotides read TGTGCCAGCAGTTACAGAGGGGGCTGGAACACCGGGGAGCTGTTTTTT. Protein sequence: CASSYRGGWNTGELFF.

This clone was observed a few times. The V gene is TRBV28, the J gene TRBJ1-1; D unclear. Germline lookup yields CDR1 MDHEN and CDR2 SYDVKM. CDR3 length: 13 residues. Trimming left V 4 bases short and J 1 base short, with 7 bases between. The chain's CDR3 is CASSSPPNTEAFF. Here the CDR3 DNA reads TGTGCCAGCAGTTCCCCTCCGAACACTGAAGCTTTCTTT.

The chain combines TRBV5-4 with TRBJ1-2; D perhaps matches TRBD1 (6 bases). The CDR3 is 15 residues long. Germline lookup yields CDR1 SGHNT and CDR2 YYREEE (reference sequence). Trimming removed 0 bases from V and 0 bases from J, with 9 bases in between. DNA for the CDR3: TGTGCCAGCAGCTTGGGGACAGATTCTAACTATGGCTACACCTTC. Its protein is CASSLGTDSNYGYTF.

The chain links TRBV18 to TRBJ1-3, with D uncertain. This CDR3 is built from 12 residues. Germline CDR1 is KGHSH and CDR2 is LQKENI. V was trimmed by 6 bases and J by 2 bases, leaving 5 bases between them. CDR3 protein: CASSAPGNTIYF. CDR3 in DNA: TGTGCCAGCTCGGCCCCTGGAAACACCATATATTTT.

This clone was detected only a few times. V and J are TRBV18 and TRBJ1-6, with TRBD1 matching 7 bases. This CDR3 is 14 amino acids long. Germline V lookup: CDR1 KGHSH, CDR2 LQKENI. V was clipped by 4 bases and J by 7 bases; unmatched bases: 4. The CDR3 DNA reads TGTGCCAGCTCACAGGGACAGCAAAATTCACCCCTCCACTTT. Protein: CASSQGQQNSPLHF. Full variable domain (remainder filled in from reference TRBV18 and TRBJ1-6): NAGVMQNPRHLVRRRGQEARLRCSPMKGHSHVYWYRQLPEEGLKFMVYLQKENIIDESGMPKERFSAEFPKEGPSILRIQQVVRGDSAAYFCASSQGQQNSPLHFGNGTRLTVT.

The chain carries TRBV21-1 and TRBJ1-1. TRBV21-1 is termed a pseudogene. This CDR3 comprises 14 residues. In DNA form, the CDR3 reads TGTGCCAGCAGCACTGGAGATTTGAACACTGAAGCTTTCTTT. It specifies CASSTGDLNTEAFF.

The chain joins TRBV5-6 to TRBJ2-1; 7 bases line up with TRBD1. Trimming removed 4 bases from V and 4 bases from J; junction bases left unmatched: 2. Germline V gene lookup returns CDR1 SGHDT and CDR2 YYEEEE. The CDR3 contains 13 residues. The chain's CDR3 is CASSLDRYNEQFF. CDR3 nucleotides: TGTGCCAGCAGCCTGGACAGGTACAATGAGCAGTTCTTC.

CDR3 coding DNA: TGCAGTGCCGACCAGGGGTATGGCTACACCTTC. As protein: CSADQGYGYTF. The chain joins TRBV20-1 to TRBJ1-2; possibly TRBD1 for D (6 bases). The CDR3 covers 11 residues. V was trimmed by 6 bases and J by 5 bases, leaving 10 bases between them. CDR1 is DFQATT, CDR2 SNEGSKA, per germline (reference sequence).

This clone was counted a few times. The chain joins TRBV5-4 to TRBJ1-1, with D possibly matching TRBD1 (5 bases). V was trimmed by 2 bases and J by 2 bases, leaving 10 bases between them. This CDR3 comprises 14 residues. Looked up from germline, CDR1 is SGHNT and CDR2 is YYREEE (reference sequence). CDR3 in amino acids: CASSFGQTNTEAFF. DNA of the CDR3: TGTGCCAGCAGCTTCGGACAAACCAACACTGAAGCTTTCTTT.

The CDR3 DNA follows: TGTGCCAGCAGCCGGTCACAGGGGGTGCACTATGGCTACACCTTC. It specifies CASSRSQGVHYGYTF. The chain is built from TRBV6-5 and TRBJ1-2; 8 bases match TRBD1. The CDR3 is 15 residues long. The germline V gene has CDR1 MNHEY and CDR2 SVGAGI. V gave up 6 bases and J gave up 3 bases; unmatched junction bases: 9.

The chain combines TRBV15 with TRBJ2-1; D might be TRBD1 (6 bases). Trimming removed 3 bases at V and 9 bases at J, with 12 bases between. The CDR3 has 13 residues. Germline CDR1 is LNHNV and CDR2 is YYDKDF (reference sequence). The CDR3 nucleotides are TGTGCCACCAGCAGCTTCAGGGGATTTGAGCAGTTCTTC. Translation: CATSSFRGFEQFF.

V and J are TRBV13 and TRBJ2-7; 7 bases align to TRBD1. Germline CDR1 PRHDT, CDR2 FYEKMQ (reference sequence). The CDR3 contains 14 residues. V lost 1 base and J lost 5; bases outside the gene matches: 5. CDR3: CASSLDRGINEQYF. The CDR3 nucleotides read TGTGCCAGCAGCTTAGACAGGGGTATCAACGAGCAGTACTTC. Together with reference TRBV13 and TRBJ2-7, the CDR3 gives the full variable domain: AAGVIQSPRHLIKEKRETATLKCYPIPRHDTVYWYQQGPGQDPQFLISFYEKMQSDKGSIPDRFSAQQFSDYHSELNMSSLELGDSALYFCASSLDRGINEQYFGPGTRLTVT.

The rearrangement uses TRBV27 and TRBJ2-7; D is unresolved. This CDR3 comprises 11 residues. The V and J ends lost 6 bases and 6 bases respectively, with 9 bases between them. The V gene's germline CDR1 is MNHEY and CDR2 SMNVEV (reference sequence). The CDR3 here is CASRVSGEQYF. Here the CDR3 DNA reads TGTGCCAGCAGGGTTTCGGGCGAGCAGTACTTC.

This sequence joins TRBV20-1 and TRBJ1-2; D might be TRBD1 (5 bases). The CDR3 runs 13 residues. Germline V gene sequence: CDR1 DFQATT, CDR2 SNEGSKA (reference sequence). V lost 3 bases to trimming and J lost 2 bases, with 10 bases between them. The CDR3 protein is CSASQGRNYGYTF. The CDR3 DNA reads TGCAGTGCTAGTCAGGGAAGGAACTATGGCTACACCTTC.

CDR3 coding DNA: TGTGCCAGCAGCCCTCCGGGGACCGGGCGGGGGTACGAGCAGTACTTC. This codes for CASSPPGTGRGYEQYF. The genes are TRBV7-9 and TRBJ2-7; 7 positions match TRBD2. Per the germline V gene, CDR1 is SEHNR and CDR2 is FQNEAQ (reference sequence). V gave up 5 bases and J gave up 4 bases; unmatched junction bases: 14. The CDR3 runs to 16 residues.

This sequence joins TRBV7-2 and TRBJ2-6; 9 nucleotides line up with TRBD1. The CDR3 length is 17 residues. The germline CDR1 and CDR2 sequences are SGHTA and FQGNSA. With 4 bases clipped from V and 4 bases from J, the junction kept 8 bases outside the gene matches. CDR3 DNA: TGTGCCAGCAGCTGGGGGGGACAGGGACGCGGGGCCAACGTCCTGACTTTC. This sequence encodes CASSWGGQGRGANVLTF.

The gene calls are TRBV2 and TRBJ2-3, with D hard to call. Germline CDR1 is SNHLY and CDR2 is FYNNEI. V shed 1 base and J shed 0 bases, with 11 bases lying between them. The CDR3 extends over 16 amino acids. CDR3 DNA: TGTGCCAGCAGTGAAGATAGAGGAACTAGCACAGATACGCAGTATTTT. It encodes CASSEDRGTSTDTQYF.